Below, 19 T cell receptor beta chains from the same sample are listed, as sequenced in a study of shared clonotypes between healthy human individuals. TCRdb's table, derived via immunoSEQ multiplex PCR, lists solely in-frame clones and lacks some. The table includes about 2.2 million clones, 85% to 95% detected once. CD8 cells classed as naive were CD45RO-negative and positively selected for CCR7, excluding terminally differentiated effector memory CD45RA+ cells. Input material: naive CD8+ T cells from PBMCs. The receptors here all came from a man aged 18 to 30 in good health. Some clones in this sample may be carry-over from other donors' samples.

The rearrangement uses TRBV27 and TRBJ2-7; 8 nucleotides agree with TRBD2. The CDR3 consists of 16 residues. Per the germline V gene, CDR1 is MNHEY and CDR2 is SMNVEV (reference sequence). V lost 0 bases to trimming and J lost 3 bases; unmatched junction nucleotides: 7. The CDR3 DNA reads as TGTGCCAGCAGTTTATCGGTACTAGCGGTAGTCTACGAGCAGTACTTC. Its translation: CASSLSVLAVVYEQYF.

This chain joins TRBV19 and TRBJ1-1; possibly TRBD1 for D (6 bases). Trimming removed 0 bases at V and 0 bases at J, with 8 bases between. This CDR3 spans 15 amino acids. In germline, CDR1 is LNHDA, CDR2 SQIVND (reference sequence). This CDR3 reads CASSIDRTVNTEAFF. The CDR3 nucleotides read TGTGCCAGTAGTATAGACCGGACAGTGAACACTGAAGCTTTCTTT. The complete variable domain, with remaining parts taken from reference TRBV19 and TRBJ1-1, reads DGGITQSPKYLFRKEGQNVTLSCEQNLNHDAMYWYRQDPGQGLRLIYYSQIVNDFQKGDIAEGYSVSREKKESFPLTVTSAQKNPTAFYLCASSIDRTVNTEAFFGQGTRLTVV.

The V and J genes are TRBV5-3 and TRBJ2-4; D gene unclear. TRBV5-3 is an ORF, with its function uncertain. This CDR3 has 12 amino acids. V was clipped by 5 bases and J by 10 bases, with 13 bases between them. This chain's CDR3 is CARSVRTLIQYF. The CDR3 nucleotides are TGTGCCAGAAGTGTCCGGACGCTTATTCAGTACTTC.

The chain joins TRBV19 to TRBJ1-5; perhaps TRBD1 as D (5 bases). Germline values: CDR1 LNHDA, CDR2 SQIVND (reference sequence). V was cut by 1 base and J by 2 bases, with 12 bases left in between. This CDR3 is 16 amino acids long. The CDR3 sequence is CASSIGRDRRNQPQHF. As DNA, the CDR3 is TGTGCCAGTAGTATAGGCCGGGACCGCCGCAATCAGCCCCAGCATTTT. The complete variable domain, with remaining parts taken from reference TRBV19 and TRBJ1-5, reads DGGITQSPKYLFRKEGQNVTLSCEQNLNHDAMYWYRQDPGQGLRLIYYSQIVNDFQKGDIAEGYSVSREKKESFPLTVTSAQKNPTAFYLCASSIGRDRRNQPQHFGDGTRLSIL.

V is TRBV4-3 and J is TRBJ2-7; 8 bases match TRBD2. The CDR3 covers 16 residues. J was trimmed by 2 bases and V by 0 bases; bases with no gene match: 6. The germline gives CDR1 LGHNA, CDR2 YSLEER. This CDR3 is CASSQEIELAAYEQYF. For the CDR3, the DNA is TGCGCCAGCAGCCAAGAAATTGAACTAGCGGCCTACGAGCAGTACTTC.

The V call is TRBV6-6, the J call TRBJ2-1; D is undetermined. From germline, CDR1 is MNHNY and CDR2 SVGAGI (reference sequence). This CDR3 has 13 amino acids. Trimming removed 0 bases from V and 6 bases from J, with 6 bases in between. CDR3 residues: CASSYSISNEQFF. The CDR3 region has the DNA TGTGCCAGCAGTTACTCGATCTCCAATGAGCAGTTCTTC.

V usage is TRBV28 and J usage is TRBJ1-1, with D hard to call. V dropped 5 bases and J dropped 5 bases, with 15 bases sitting between them. This CDR3 comprises 14 residues. CDR1 is MDHEN and CDR2 is SYDVKM in the germline V gene. CDR3 amino acids: CASSLTSDGTEAFF. DNA of the CDR3: TGTGCCAGCAGTCTTACCTCGGACGGGACTGAAGCTTTCTTT. The full variable domain, completed using reference TRBV28 and TRBJ1-1, is DVKVTQSSRYLVKRTGEKVFLECVQDMDHENMFWYRQDPGLGLRLIYFSYDVKMKEKGDIPEGYSVSREKKERFSLILESASTNQTSMYLCASSLTSDGTEAFFGQGTRLTVV.

The chain couples TRBV27 to TRBJ2-5; tentatively, D is TRBD2 (6 bases). Trimming removed 1 base from V and 6 bases from J, with 18 bases in between. The CDR3 sequence is 16 residues long. Germline V gives CDR1 MNHEY, CDR2 SMNVEV (reference sequence). CDR3 coding DNA: TGTGCCAGCAGTTTATACTCTGCGACTAGTTTCCAGACCCAGTACTTC. This gives the protein CASSLYSATSFQTQYF.

V gene TRBV27 combines with J gene TRBJ2-1, with 9 bases aligning to TRBD1. Germline V CDR1 and CDR2: MNHEY, SMNVEV (reference sequence). This CDR3 is built from 16 residues. Unmatched junction bases numbered 9, after V lost 4 bases and J lost 5 bases. CDR3 sequence (DNA): TGTGCCAGCAGTTCCTACAGGGGGCCGGTGGACAATGAGCAGTTCTTC. Protein: CASSSYRGPVDNEQFF.

The rearrangement joins TRBV14 to TRBJ1-2; D call uncertain. Trimming took off 0 bases at V and 8 bases at J, with 10 bases between the two ends. The CDR3 loop spans 13 amino acids. Germline V gene data show CDR1 as SGHDN and CDR2 as FVKESK. As DNA, the CDR3 is TGTGCCAGCAGCCAAGATTTAGGGTGGGGCTACACCTTC. Amino acid sequence: CASSQDLGWGYTF.

This chain connects TRBV21-1 to TRBJ2-7. TRBV21-1 has pseudogene status. The length of the CDR3 is 14 residues. CDR3 amino acids: CASSNGAAYYEQYF. The CDR3 DNA reads TGTGCCAGCAGCAACGGGGCCGCCTACTACGAGCAGTACTTC.

The chain employs TRBV28 and TRBJ1-5; D is undetermined. The CDR3 totals 15 residues. Trimming pared 4 bases from V and 3 bases from J, leaving 13 bases between. From germline, CDR1 is MDHEN and CDR2 SYDVKM. DNA of the CDR3: TGTGCCAGCAGTTCCCTGGGAGAGCTCAATCAGCCCCAGCATTTT. Translated, it gives CASSSLGELNQPQHF.

This sequence joins TRBV27 and TRBJ2-5; D might be TRBD2 (5 bases). The CDR3 is 15 residues long. The ends were cut back, 0 bases at V and 3 bases at J, with 11 bases in the middle. The germline V gene encodes CDR1 MNHEY and CDR2 SMNVEV (reference sequence). DNA of the CDR3: TGTGCCAGCAGTTTATCTTACGGAGGTAAAGAGACCCAGTACTTC. Translation: CASSLSYGGKETQYF.

The table lists this clone with a count of one. The gene calls are TRBV11-2 and TRBJ2-5; the D gene is possibly TRBD1 (5 bases). V was shortened by 4 bases and J by 3 bases, with 12 bases between the two germline ends. The CDR3 covers 14 residues. The germline V gene has CDR1 SGHAT and CDR2 FQNNGV. The CDR3 protein is CASSSWTDKETQYF. The CDR3 DNA reads TGTGCCAGCAGCTCCTGGACGGACAAAGAGACCCAGTACTTC.

The chain links TRBV27 to TRBJ1-2, with D hard to call. Germline CDR1 reads MNHEY; CDR2 reads SMNVEV (reference sequence). This CDR3 spans 13 amino acids. V dropped 6 bases and J dropped 4 bases, with 12 bases sitting between them. The chain's CDR3 is CASRYDGSYGYTF. CDR3 coding DNA: TGTGCCAGCAGGTACGACGGAAGCTATGGCTACACCTTC.

The chain links TRBV29-1 to TRBJ2-7, with D perhaps being TRBD1 or TRBD2 (5 bases each). Trimming removed 7 bases from V and 2 bases from J, with 12 bases in between. CDR1 and CDR2 (germline): SQVTM, ANQGSEA. This CDR3 is built from 12 residues. This CDR3 is CSARLGPYEQYF. The DNA of the CDR3 is TGCAGCGCCCGCCTGGGACCCTACGAGCAGTACTTC.

The chain combines TRBV28 with TRBJ1-4; possibly TRBD1 for D (5 bases). V lost 1 base and J 8 bases, leaving 11 bases between the germline ends. This CDR3 region has 14 residues. The germline V gene has CDR1 MDHEN and CDR2 SYDVKM. The CDR3 sequence is CASSLLGASEKLFF. In DNA, the CDR3 is TGTGCCAGCAGTTTATTAGGGGCATCCGAAAAACTGTTTTTT.

This clone was seen a single time. The chain joins TRBV7-9 to TRBJ1-2; D gene unclear. Trimming shortened V by 5 bases and J by 0 bases, and 10 bases separated the two germline ends. Germline CDR1 and CDR2: SEHNR and FQNEAQ (reference sequence). The CDR3 extends over 14 amino acids. The CDR3 is CASSPGVANYGYTF. In DNA, the CDR3 is TGTGCCAGCAGCCCTGGGGTAGCTAACTATGGCTACACCTTC.

The chain has TRBV7-8 and TRBJ2-2, with TRBD2 matching 8 bases. The CDR3 is made up of 18 amino acids. Trimming removed 0 bases from V and 0 bases from J; junction bases left unmatched: 6. The germline V gene encodes CDR1 SGHVS and CDR2 FQNEAQ. As DNA, the CDR3 is TGTGCCAGCAGCTTAGCTATACAGGGACTAGCGAACACCGGGGAGCTGTTTTTT. It is translated as CASSLAIQGLANTGELFF.